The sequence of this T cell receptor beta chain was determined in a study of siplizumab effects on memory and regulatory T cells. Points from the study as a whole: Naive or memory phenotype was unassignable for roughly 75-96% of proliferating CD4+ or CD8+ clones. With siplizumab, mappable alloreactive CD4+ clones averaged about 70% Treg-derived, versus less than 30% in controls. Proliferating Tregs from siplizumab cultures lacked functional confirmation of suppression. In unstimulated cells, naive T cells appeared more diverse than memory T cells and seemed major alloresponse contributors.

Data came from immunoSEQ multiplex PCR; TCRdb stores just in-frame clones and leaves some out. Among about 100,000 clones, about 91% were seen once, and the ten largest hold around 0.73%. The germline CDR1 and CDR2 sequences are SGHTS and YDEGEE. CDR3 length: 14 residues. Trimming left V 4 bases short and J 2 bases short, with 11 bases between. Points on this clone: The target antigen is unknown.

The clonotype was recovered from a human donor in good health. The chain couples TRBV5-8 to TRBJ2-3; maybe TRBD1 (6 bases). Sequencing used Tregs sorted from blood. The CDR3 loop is CASSPDSSTDTQYF. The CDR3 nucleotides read TGTGCCAGCAGCCCGGACAGTTCCACAGATACGCAGTATTTT.